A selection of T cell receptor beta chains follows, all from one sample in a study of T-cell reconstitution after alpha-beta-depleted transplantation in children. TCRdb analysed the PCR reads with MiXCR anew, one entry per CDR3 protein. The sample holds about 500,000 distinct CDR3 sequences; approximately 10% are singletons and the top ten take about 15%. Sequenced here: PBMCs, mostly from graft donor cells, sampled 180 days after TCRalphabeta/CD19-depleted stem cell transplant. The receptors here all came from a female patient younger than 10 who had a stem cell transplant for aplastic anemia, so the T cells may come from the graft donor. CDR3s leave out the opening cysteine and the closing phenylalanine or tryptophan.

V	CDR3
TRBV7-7	ASSQLAGGSTGELF
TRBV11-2	ASSPRPGTEDYEQY
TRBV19	ASSIGGSQPQH
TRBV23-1	ASRKESSGVTMKQF
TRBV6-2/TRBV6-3	ASSYTGNVLT
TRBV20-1	SASGSGTVYSNQPQH
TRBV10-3	AITGLATDTQY
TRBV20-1	SARDLAGALYNEQF
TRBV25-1	ASSEGSGYNEQF
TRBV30	AWSVAGYTYEQY
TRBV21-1	ASSHQKGTGFYEQY
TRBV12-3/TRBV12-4	ASSSQAETRTDTQY
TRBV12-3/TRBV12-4	ASSLRTNQPQH
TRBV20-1	SASPRDYGYT
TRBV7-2	ASSGTSGFTDTQY
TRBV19	ASSISTGSVTEAF
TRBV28	ASSLSHGGGSTDTQY
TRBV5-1	ASSLVVGTRNEQF
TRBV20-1	SAGEAYNEQF
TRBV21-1	ASSKIPQAF
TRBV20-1	SGLAGPQETQY
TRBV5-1	ASSLVTGKSEQY
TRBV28	ASRPRDSLSHSNQPQH
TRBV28	ATSGGFEEKLF
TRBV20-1	SARPDSNQPQH
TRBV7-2	ASSSRGDRQETQY
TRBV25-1	ASPISVHGELF
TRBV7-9	ASSFEGGEGYT
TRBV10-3	AVTAGKGIGEQF
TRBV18	ASSPLAGGGSNEQF
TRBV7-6	ASPPAGVTGELF
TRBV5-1	ASSLGDINYGYT
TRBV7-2	ASSPLTGRDTQY
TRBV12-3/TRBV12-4	ASSPLAGVGADTQY
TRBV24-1	ATSAEGAGKNEQF
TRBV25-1	ASTPPLGNYEQF
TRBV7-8	ASSLVGAYQETQY
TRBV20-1	SAHTWTSGAYEQF
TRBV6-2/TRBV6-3	ASSLFPSEQF
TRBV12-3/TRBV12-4	ASSPSAPFTDTQY
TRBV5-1	ASSKVDRSYEQY
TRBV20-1	SARDSSGTSYNEQF
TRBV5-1	ASSYSGDQETQY
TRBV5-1	ASSLRTGGEADTQY
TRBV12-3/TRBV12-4	ASSFKPGELF
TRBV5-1	ASQSGSSGELF
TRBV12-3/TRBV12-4	ASRTGVSGGNEQF
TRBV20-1	SARSVDREKAGRIYEQY
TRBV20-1	SASVSGRVNEQF
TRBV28	ASSSHYEQY
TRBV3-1	ASTQDFPQGGNQPQH
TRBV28	ASSFRPVSGELF
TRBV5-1	ASSLSLQGNTEAF
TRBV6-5	ASSYSVATNEKLF
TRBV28	ASSLVSIGTEQF
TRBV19	ASSIIYSNQPQH
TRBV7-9	ASSLVPGLAVYNEQF
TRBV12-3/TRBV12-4	ASSTGLAGGELF
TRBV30	AWRPLAGLF
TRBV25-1	ASSEFSGDEDEQF